The 10 T cell receptor beta chains reported below all come from one sample, sequenced in a study of T-cell memory formation after mild COVID-19. TCRdb independently ran MiXCR on the 5' RACE reads; one entry per CDR3 protein. The profile covers approximately 410,000 distinct CDR3 sequences, with about 25% appearing a single time and over 10% taken by the ten largest. Sequenced input: PBMCs or a T cell subset sorted from them (not recorded which). The receptors were sampled from an adult woman who had mild COVID-19 (a few samples of this study predate the infection). Cell type and time point are not known.

The chain uses TRBV5-1 and TRBJ2-3; maybe TRBD2 (5 bases). The CDR3 is 14 amino acids. Trimming removed 5 bases at V and 6 bases at J, with 16 bases between. The germline CDR1 and CDR2 sequences are SGHRS and YFSETQ. DNA for the CDR3: TGCGCCAGCAGTTTAGAGGGAAGATCGGATACGCAGTATTTT. It encodes CASSLEGRSDTQYF.

This clonotype has a count of ten or more. The chain uses TRBV5-6 and TRBJ1-1; no clear D gene. CDR3 length: 12 residues. Trimming cost V 2 bases and J 3 bases, with 5 bases left between them. CDR1 and CDR2 (germline): SGHDT, YYEEEE. In DNA, the CDR3 is TGTGCCAGCAGCTTCGGGGACACTGAAGCTTTCTTT. Translating gives CASSFGDTEAFF.

This clonotype appeared a few times. The chain recombines TRBV4-1 with TRBJ2-7; 8 bases are shared with TRBD1. The ends lost 4 bases at V and 2 bases at J; junction bases unmatched: 10. Looked up from germline, CDR1 is MGHRA and CDR2 is YSYEKL. The CDR3 extends over 16 amino acids. Written as DNA, the CDR3 is TGCGCCAGCAGCCGGTCGGACAGGGTTTCCCCCTACGAGCAGTACTTC. This codes for CASSRSDRVSPYEQYF.

The chain joins TRBV24-1 to TRBJ2-7; 7 bases are a match to TRBD2. Germline lookup yields CDR1 KGHDR and CDR2 SFDVKD. CDR3 length: 13 amino acids. Unmatched junction bases numbered 0, after V lost 2 bases and J lost 3 bases. DNA for the CDR3: TGTGCCACCAGTGATTGGGGGGGCTACGAGCAGTACTTC. Protein sequence: CATSDWGGYEQYF.

The CDR3 spells CASSPRLADYTGELFF. CDR3 coding DNA: TGTGCCAGCAGCCCGAGACTAGCGGACTACACCGGGGAGCTGTTTTTT. V usage is TRBV7-8 and J usage is TRBJ2-2; the match to TRBD2 covers 9 bases. The V gene's germline CDR1 is SGHVS and CDR2 FQNEAQ. The CDR3 sequence is 16 residues long. V was pared by 5 bases and J by 3 bases, with 7 bases of the junction left unmatched.

V and J are TRBV11-3 and TRBJ1-1; 7 bases align to TRBD1. This CDR3 spans 12 amino acids. Unmatched junction bases numbered 4, after V lost 5 bases and J lost 7 bases. The germline V gene encodes CDR1 SGHNT and CDR2 YENEEA. CDR3 sequence reads: CASSTRQGEAFF. The CDR3 bases are TGTGCCAGCAGCACGCGACAGGGTGAAGCTTTCTTT. Using reference TRBV11-3 and TRBJ1-1 for the parts outside the CDR3, the full variable domain is EAGVVQSPRYKIIEKKQPVAFWCNPISGHNTLYWYLQNLGQGPELLIRYENEEAVDDSQLPKDRFSAERLKGVDSTLKIQPAELGDSAVYLCASSTRQGEAFFGQGTRLTVV.

This clonotype was observed a few times. The J gene is TRBJ2-3, the V gene TRBV28; TRBD2 matches 11 bases. This CDR3 comprises 15 residues. CDR1 MDHEN and CDR2 SYDVKM come from the germline V gene. After removal of 8 bases from V and 4 bases from J, the junction contained 8 bases not matched to a gene. The DNA of the CDR3 is TGTGCCAGCCTCGGGGCTAGCGGGAGGTCAGATACGCAGTATTTT. This encodes CASLGASGRSDTQYF. The whole variable domain, filled in from reference TRBV28 and TRBJ2-3, reads DVKVTQSSRYLVKRTGEKVFLECVQDMDHENMFWYRQDPGLGLRLIYFSYDVKMKEKGDIPEGYSVSREKKERFSLILESASTNQTSMYLCASLGASGRSDTQYFGPGTRLTVL.

The chain uses TRBV12-3 or TRBV12-4 and TRBJ2-5, with D tentatively TRBD2 (7 bases). V was shortened by 7 bases and J by 7 bases, with 22 bases between the two germline ends. CDR3 size: 15 residues. The DNA of the CDR3 is TGTGCCAGCATCCTAGGGGGGGGACTGAAGGGGACCCAGTACTTC. Encoded protein: CASILGGGLKGTQYF.

The V and J genes are TRBV2 and TRBJ2-2, with 7 positions matching TRBD1. The CDR3 totals 16 residues. CDR1 and CDR2 from the germline V gene are SNHLY and FYNNEI. Unmatched junction bases numbered 8, after V lost 3 bases and J lost 4 bases. CDR3 sequence (DNA): TGTGCCAGCAGTGATCACAGGGGACCATTCACCGGGGAGCTGTTTTTT. Translated, it gives CASSDHRGPFTGELFF.

This clonotype turned up a few times. The chain couples TRBV10-3 to TRBJ2-5; perhaps D is TRBD1 or TRBD2 (6 bases each). This CDR3 is built from 16 residues. Trimming cost V 6 bases and J 1 base, with 18 bases left between them. Germline V gene data show CDR1 as ENHRY and CDR2 as SYGVKD. CDR3 DNA: TGTGCCATCAGGGGGGGCGGCGAAGGGCCCCAAGAGACCCAGTACTTC. Encoded protein: CAIRGGGEGPQETQYF.